This entry describes one TCR beta chain. Its antigen is not identified. From the 5' RACE reads, TCRdb called clonotypes with MiXCR, one entry per CDR3 protein. This table holds some 330,000 distinct CDR3 sequences, approximately 9.1% found once. This sample is drawn from a study of identical twins. Findings and caveats of the study: Analyses based on zero insertions could be partly confounded by invariant MAIT and iNKT cells. A lower insertion count was a feature of abundant cord blood beta clonotypes, with no such feature in memory repertoires.

Healthy Caucasians supplied all donations. This clonotype was obtained from a woman between 45 and 60 years old in good health. The sample taken for sequencing was naive T cells sorted from blood.

The DNA for the CDR3 is TGTGCCAGCACCCGCCCTTCGGGGACCGGGGAGCTGTTTTTT. Residues: CASTRPSGTGELFF. V and J are TRBV12-3 or TRBV12-4 and TRBJ2-2; TRBD2 is a possible D gene (5 bases). The germline V and J ends were trimmed by 7 bases and 5 bases, with 14 bases remaining between them. This CDR3 is built from 14 residues.